The rows below give T cell receptor beta chains drawn from one sample of a study of T-cell memory formation after mild COVID-19. In TCRdb, the 5' RACE reads were re-called with MiXCR into one record per CDR3 protein. The sample has under 650,000 distinct CDR3 sequences; 18% are singletons. The source material was PBMCs or a T cell subset sorted from them (not recorded which). These receptors originate from an adult woman who had mild COVID-19 (a few samples of this study predate the infection). Cell type and time point are not known. CDR3s include the opening cysteine and the closing phenylalanine or tryptophan. Each record gives: J gene, V gene, D gene, clone size, CDR3 protein, CDR3 DNA. A D gene is named only where the DNA matches it firmly. Clone size is stated in some rows and not others, as once, few, many or a class when expanded.

j_gene: TRBJ1-2
v_gene: TRBV5-1
d_gene: .
abundance: few
CDR3aa: CASSPSFSRGYTF
CDR3nt: TGCGCCAGCAGCCCGTCGTTCAGCCGAGGCTACACCTTC

j_gene: TRBJ2-7
v_gene: TRBV19
d_gene: .
abundance: .
CDR3aa: CASSIAGTYEQYF
CDR3nt: TGTGCCAGTAGTATAGCGGGGACCTACGAGCAGTACTTC

j_gene: TRBJ2-7
v_gene: TRBV9
d_gene: TRBD1
abundance: .
CDR3aa: CSSSVGGQNSYEQYF
CDR3nt: TGTTCCAGCAGCGTAGGGGGACAGAACTCCTACGAGCAGTACTTC

j_gene: TRBJ1-6
v_gene: TRBV6-2/TRBV6-3
d_gene: .
abundance: .
CDR3aa: CASSRSGLLSSPLHF
CDR3nt: TGTGCCAGCAGTCGGTCGGGGCTTTTGAGTTCACCCCTCCACTTT

j_gene: TRBJ2-3
v_gene: TRBV5-1
d_gene: TRBD2
abundance: .
CDR3aa: CASSWGLAGLSTDTQYF
CDR3nt: TGCGCCAGCAGCTGGGGACTAGCGGGCTTGAGCACAGATACGCAGTATTTT

j_gene: TRBJ1-1
v_gene: TRBV12-3/TRBV12-4
d_gene: .
abundance: many
CDR3aa: CASSFSGGGTEAFF
CDR3nt: TGTGCCAGCAGTTTTTCCGGGGGCGGCACTGAAGCTTTCTTT

j_gene: TRBJ2-5
v_gene: TRBV20-1
d_gene: .
abundance: .
CDR3aa: CSAAGLPFQETQYF
CDR3nt: TGCAGTGCGGCTGGTTTGCCCTTCCAAGAGACCCAGTACTTC

j_gene: TRBJ2-3
v_gene: TRBV18
d_gene: .
abundance: .
CDR3aa: CASSPMGGAADTQYF
CDR3nt: TGTGCCAGCTCACCAATGGGAGGAGCAGCAGATACGCAGTATTTT

j_gene: TRBJ1-2
v_gene: TRBV7-2
d_gene: .
abundance: .
CDR3aa: CASSLALGNYGYTF
CDR3nt: TGTGCCAGCAGCTTAGCATTGGGGAACTATGGCTACACCTTC

j_gene: TRBJ2-3
v_gene: TRBV7-2
d_gene: .
abundance: few
CDR3aa: CASSLGTPVYRTDTQYF
CDR3nt: TGTGCCAGCAGCTTAGGGACCCCGGTCTATCGGACAGATACGCAGTATTTT

j_gene: TRBJ2-1
v_gene: TRBV24-1
d_gene: TRBD1
abundance: .
CDR3aa: CATSDAGTGANEQFF
CDR3nt: TGTGCCACCAGTGATGCCGGGACAGGGGCCAATGAGCAGTTCTTC

j_gene: TRBJ2-1
v_gene: TRBV5-1
d_gene: .
abundance: few
CDR3aa: CASSLRPGDNEQFF
CDR3nt: TGCGCCAGCAGCTTACGGCCAGGGGACAATGAGCAGTTCTTC

j_gene: TRBJ2-3
v_gene: TRBV4-1
d_gene: .
abundance: few
CDR3aa: CASSQELRGPDTQYF
CDR3nt: TGCGCCAGCAGCCAAGAGTTAAGGGGTCCAGATACGCAGTATTTT

j_gene: TRBJ1-4
v_gene: TRBV18
d_gene: .
abundance: .
CDR3aa: CASSPPVLTNEKLFF
CDR3nt: TGTGCCAGCTCACCACCGGTCTTGACTAATGAAAAACTGTTTTTT

j_gene: TRBJ1-2
v_gene: TRBV6-5
d_gene: .
abundance: few
CDR3aa: CATQIGVNYGYTF
CDR3nt: TGTGCCACCCAAATCGGAGTGAACTATGGCTACACCTTC

j_gene: TRBJ2-1
v_gene: TRBV24-1
d_gene: .
abundance: few
CDR3aa: CATSDRRSYNEQFF
CDR3nt: TGTGCCACCAGTGATAGGAGAAGCTACAATGAGCAGTTCTTC

j_gene: TRBJ2-3
v_gene: TRBV29-1
d_gene: .
abundance: .
CDR3aa: CSVVAVRTDTQYF
CDR3nt: TGCAGCGTTGTCGCGGTCCGCACAGATACGCAGTATTTT

j_gene: TRBJ1-4
v_gene: TRBV6-5
d_gene: .
abundance: few
CDR3aa: CASSPPGLTNEKLFF
CDR3nt: TGTGCCAGCAGTCCTCCGGGACTGACGAATGAAAAACTGTTTTTT

j_gene: TRBJ2-5
v_gene: TRBV20-1
d_gene: .
abundance: .
CDR3aa: CSAGGRGASETQYF
CDR3nt: TGCAGCGCGGGCGGGCGTGGGGCGAGCGAGACCCAGTACTTC

j_gene: TRBJ2-3
v_gene: TRBV5-4
d_gene: .
abundance: many
CDR3aa: CASSLGQMVSSTDTQYF
CDR3nt: TGTGCCAGCAGCTTGGGCCAAATGGTTTCTAGCACAGATACGCAGTATTTT

j_gene: TRBJ2-3
v_gene: TRBV9
d_gene: TRBD2
abundance: few
CDR3aa: CASSVGAGGITDTQYF
CDR3nt: TGTGCCAGCAGCGTAGGAGCGGGAGGGATCACAGATACGCAGTATTTT

j_gene: TRBJ2-3
v_gene: TRBV11-1
d_gene: .
abundance: few
CDR3aa: CASSSHTGTDTQYF
CDR3nt: TGTGCCAGCAGCTCGCATACAGGGACAGATACGCAGTATTTT

j_gene: TRBJ2-3
v_gene: TRBV27
d_gene: .
abundance: .
CDR3aa: CASSLKGLITDTQYF
CDR3nt: TGTGCCAGCAGTCTTAAGGGTCTTATCACAGATACGCAGTATTTT

j_gene: TRBJ2-7
v_gene: TRBV7-9
d_gene: .
abundance: .
CDR3aa: CASSQSPKGLSDYEQYF
CDR3nt: TGTGCCAGCAGCCAGTCCCCAAAGGGGCTCTCGGACTACGAGCAGTACTTC

j_gene: TRBJ2-5
v_gene: TRBV7-9
d_gene: TRBD1
abundance: .
CDR3aa: CASSLVTTGVETQYF
CDR3nt: TGTGCCAGCAGCTTAGTTACGACAGGGGTTGAGACCCAGTACTTC

j_gene: TRBJ2-2
v_gene: TRBV15
d_gene: TRBD2
abundance: few
CDR3aa: CATKGLAGAGTGELFF
CDR3nt: TGTGCCACCAAGGGACTAGCGGGAGCGGGCACCGGGGAGCTGTTTTTT

j_gene: TRBJ2-3
v_gene: TRBV19
d_gene: .
abundance: .
CDR3aa: CASSPVGSTDTQYF
CDR3nt: TGTGCCAGTAGTCCTGTGGGAAGCACAGATACGCAGTATTTT

j_gene: TRBJ2-1
v_gene: TRBV7-9
d_gene: .
abundance: .
CDR3aa: CASSQPWTRDNEQFF
CDR3nt: TGTGCCAGCAGCCAACCTTGGACACGGGACAATGAGCAGTTCTTC

j_gene: TRBJ1-1
v_gene: TRBV5-1
d_gene: TRBD1
abundance: few
CDR3aa: CASSAWDRENTEAFF
CDR3nt: TGCGCCAGCAGCGCATGGGACAGGGAGAACACTGAAGCTTTCTTT

j_gene: TRBJ2-5
v_gene: TRBV7-7
d_gene: .
abundance: .
CDR3aa: CASSLWDGETQYF
CDR3nt: TGTGCCAGCAGCTTATGGGATGGGGAGACCCAGTACTTC

j_gene: TRBJ1-2
v_gene: TRBV14
d_gene: .
abundance: few
CDR3aa: CASSQAGARGYTF
CDR3nt: TGTGCCAGCAGCCAAGCAGGGGCGCGAGGCTACACCTTC

j_gene: TRBJ1-2
v_gene: TRBV5-1
d_gene: TRBD1
abundance: .
CDR3aa: CASSLRDRYYTF
CDR3nt: TGCGCCAGCAGCTTGAGGGACAGATATTACACCTTC

j_gene: TRBJ2-1
v_gene: TRBV12-3/TRBV12-4
d_gene: .
abundance: few
CDR3aa: CASSFAGEQFF
CDR3nt: TGTGCCAGCAGTTTCGCGGGGGAGCAGTTCTTC

j_gene: TRBJ1-1
v_gene: TRBV29-1
d_gene: .
abundance: .
CDR3aa: CSVEAAGAQAFF
CDR3nt: TGCAGCGTTGAGGCGGCGGGGGCGCAGGCTTTCTTT

j_gene: TRBJ2-2
v_gene: TRBV15
d_gene: .
abundance: .
CDR3aa: CATSRDFRGELFF
CDR3nt: TGTGCCACCAGCAGAGATTTCAGGGGGGAGCTGTTTTTT

j_gene: TRBJ2-7
v_gene: TRBV7-9
d_gene: TRBD1
abundance: few
CDR3aa: CASSLDETGGREQYF
CDR3nt: TGTGCCAGCAGCTTAGACGAGACAGGGGGCCGCGAGCAGTACTTC

j_gene: TRBJ2-5
v_gene: TRBV7-9
d_gene: TRBD1
abundance: many
CDR3aa: CASSSDRGPETQYF
CDR3nt: TGTGCCAGCAGCTCCGACAGGGGGCCCGAGACCCAGTACTTC

j_gene: TRBJ2-7
v_gene: TRBV12-3/TRBV12-4
d_gene: .
abundance: .
CDR3aa: CASSFSAGSSNEQYF
CDR3nt: TGTGCCAGCAGTTTCTCGGCAGGGTCGTCAAACGAGCAGTACTTC